Listed here is a single T cell receptor beta chain. This sample was included in a study of blood T cell repertoires in COVID-19. Study information: The samples span acute and convalescent COVID-19 from the United States, Italy and Spain. PBMCs, B-cell-depleted T cells, or T cells were the source of the cDNA or gDNA that made up the material.

Original methodology: By means of reference gene primer amplification, nucleated cell counts were estimated. Data came from immunoSEQ multiplex PCR; TCRdb stores just in-frame clones and leaves some out. Clone size and V and J calls were adopted from that table, with D and trimming inferred from the DNA. This sample has about 130,000 clones, with around 83% found just once. This TCR came from a woman between 45 and 60 years old with acute or convalescent COVID-19. The sequencing sample was made of peripheral blood.

CDR3 nucleotides: TGCGCCAGCAGCTTGGCCGCGGGGGGCTCTGGAAACACCATATATTTT. This translates into CASSLAAGGSGNTIYF. The chain combines TRBV5-1 with TRBJ1-3; the D gene is possibly TRBD1 (5 bases). V gave up 0 bases and J gave up 0 bases, with 10 bases separating them. The CDR3 contains 16 residues. Germline V gene data show CDR1 as SGHRS and CDR2 as YFSETQ.